Below, 8 T cell receptor beta chains from the same sample are listed, as sequenced in a study of human T cells and chemical hapten exposure. TCRdb processed the RACE reads anew with MiXCR; each CDR3 protein has one entry. The sample has a few hundred thousand distinct CDR3 sequences, just under 8% seen once; the top ten hold around 1.2%. The time point: pre-sensitization, week 0. The sample's treatment: therapeutic diphenylcyclopropenone sensitization with weekly scalp DPC. The material sequenced was whole blood, taken in connection with sensitization to the hapten diphenylcyclopropenone (DPC). The receptors derive from a man younger than 35 with alopecia areata. Some clones in this sample may be carry-over from other donors' samples.

This clonotype came up a few times. The rearrangement links TRBV20-1 to TRBJ1-6; D is undetermined. V shed 1 base and J shed 0 bases, with 10 bases lying between them. Germline CDR1 reads DFQATT; CDR2 reads SNEGSKA (reference sequence). This CDR3 has 16 amino acids. CDR3 sequence: CSARAPPSSYNSPLHF. The CDR3 region has the DNA TGCAGTGCTAGAGCGCCTCCTAGCTCCTATAATTCACCCCTCCACTTT.

The gene calls are TRBV5-6 and TRBJ2-7, with D perhaps matching TRBD1 (6 bases). Germline CDR1 and CDR2: SGHDT and YYEEEE. There are 15 residues in the CDR3. The ends were cut back, 0 bases at V and 2 bases at J, with 12 bases in the middle. CDR3 residues: CASSLGGPGAYEQYF. Here the CDR3 DNA reads TGTGCCAGCAGCTTGGGGGGGCCAGGGGCCTACGAGCAGTACTTC.

J is TRBJ1-5 and V is TRBV27; TRBD1 agrees at 9 bases. CDR1 is MNHEY and CDR2 is SMNVEV in the germline V gene (reference sequence). Trimming took 5 bases from V and 7 from J; bases not matched to a gene: 3. This CDR3 is 13 amino acids long. Here the CDR3 reads CASSRTGAQPQHF. Written as DNA, the CDR3 is TGTGCCAGCAGTAGGACAGGGGCGCAGCCCCAGCATTTT.

There are a few counts of this clonotype. The chain couples TRBV6-2 or TRBV6-3 to TRBJ2-7; perhaps TRBD1 as D (6 bases). With 6 bases removed from V and 0 bases from J, the gap between germline ends came to 12 bases. The CDR3 loop spans 14 amino acids. In germline, CDR1 is MNHEY, CDR2 SVGEGT. DNA of the CDR3: TGTGCCAGCAGAAGCCGGGACAACTCCTACGAGCAGTACTTC. Translation gives CASRSRDNSYEQYF.

The rearrangement links TRBV7-9 to TRBJ2-5, with D unresolved. V was clipped by 1 base and J by 1 base, with 7 bases between them. This CDR3 is 14 amino acids long. Per germline, CDR1 SEHNR and CDR2 FQNEAQ (reference sequence). The CDR3 here is CASSLEASQETQYF. CDR3 bases: TGTGCCAGCAGCTTAGAAGCTTCCCAAGAGACCCAGTACTTC.

This clonotype was detected only a few times. V is TRBV4-1 and J is TRBJ2-3, with 9 nucleotides matching TRBD2. The CDR3 is made up of 18 amino acids. Losses at the gene ends were 4 bases for V and 1 base for J; bases not matched to a gene: 12. Per the germline V gene, CDR1 is MGHRA and CDR2 is YSYEKL. The DNA of the CDR3 is TGCGCCAGCAGCCGAGGACCCGGGGCTAGCGGGGGCACAGATACGCAGTATTTT. Protein product: CASSRGPGASGGTDTQYF.

The DNA for the CDR3 is TGTGCCAGCAGTAAACTATCTGGGGCCAACGTCCTGACTTTC. Its protein is CASSKLSGANVLTF. The genes are TRBV6-1 and TRBJ2-6; D call uncertain. CDR3 size: 14 residues. Per the germline V gene, CDR1 is MNHNS and CDR2 is SASEGT. V was clipped by 5 bases and J by 1 base, with 6 bases between them.

V usage is TRBV29-1 and J usage is TRBJ2-3; 10 nucleotides agree with TRBD1. This CDR3 is 14 amino acids long. The germline V gene encodes CDR1 SQVTM and CDR2 ANQGSEA. V lost 7 bases to trimming and J lost 6 bases; unmatched junction nucleotides: 10. CDR3 in amino acids: CSATRDRGIDTQYF. CDR3 DNA: TGCAGCGCTACCCGGGACAGGGGAATTGATACGCAGTATTTT.